Below, 26 T cell receptor beta chains from the same sample are listed, as sequenced in a study of T cell responses to AZD1222 COVID-19 vaccine. The data were produced by immunoSEQ multiplex PCR, yet TCRdb's version contains in-frame clones alone and is incomplete. The table has about 120,000 clones, around 89% seen once. This sample comprised peripheral blood, obtained 28 days after the second AZD1222 dose. These receptors came from an adult who received the AZD1222 COVID-19 vaccine.

This clone was counted once. This rearrangement joins TRBV11-2 to TRBJ2-1, with a possible D match to TRBD1 (6 bases). In germline, CDR1 is SGHAT, CDR2 FQNNGV. This CDR3 region has 13 residues. V was trimmed by 3 bases and J by 8 bases, leaving 11 bases between them. This chain's CDR3 is CASSFGGNDEQFF. CDR3 bases: TGTGCCAGCAGCTTTGGGGGCAACGATGAGCAGTTCTTC.

The chain uses TRBV28 and TRBJ1-3; TRBD1 matches at 7 bases. Germline lookup yields CDR1 MDHEN and CDR2 SYDVKM. J lost 7 bases, V lost 2 bases, and 5 bases had no gene match. The CDR3 length is 14 residues. CDR3 in DNA: TGTGCCAGCAGTTTAGACAGGGTCGTTAACACCATATATTTT. Translation gives CASSLDRVVNTIYF.

This clone turned up a few times. This chain's CDR3 is CASSLWPNHEQYF. DNA for the CDR3: TGTGCCAGCAGCTTGTGGCCGAACCACGAGCAGTACTTC. This chain links TRBV11-3 with TRBJ2-7, with D uncertain. The CDR3 covers 13 residues. The germline CDR1 and CDR2 sequences are SGHNT and YENEEA. Trimming took off 3 bases at V and 5 bases at J, with 11 bases between the two ends. Full variable domain (missing parts from reference TRBV11-3 and TRBJ2-7): EAGVVQSPRYKIIEKKQPVAFWCNPISGHNTLYWYLQNLGQGPELLIRYENEEAVDDSQLPKDRFSAERLKGVDSTLKIQPAELGDSAVYLCASSLWPNHEQYFGPGTRLTVT.

The chain links TRBV24-1 to TRBJ2-3; no reliable D call. With 9 bases removed from V and 0 bases from J, the gap between germline ends came to 12 bases. The CDR3 runs 14 residues. Germline CDR1 reads KGHDR; CDR2 reads SFDVKD. In nucleotides, the CDR3 is TGTGCCACCTCCGGGTTGTCTAGCACAGATACGCAGTATTTT. Protein product: CATSGLSSTDTQYF.

The V gene is TRBV24-1, the J gene TRBJ2-5, with 9 bases matching TRBD1. This CDR3 contains 15 residues. The J segment lost 2 bases and the V segment lost 4 bases, leaving 4 bases of the junction unmatched. The germline CDR1 and CDR2 sequences are KGHDR and SFDVKD. DNA of the CDR3: TGTGCCACCAGTGACCCTGACAGGGGGCAAGAGACCCAGTACTTC. This codes for CATSDPDRGQETQYF.

The chain couples TRBV11-2 to TRBJ1-1; TRBD1 is a possible D gene (5 bases). Germline V CDR1 and CDR2: SGHAT, FQNNGV. This CDR3 has 16 amino acids. With 6 bases removed from V and 5 bases from J, the gap between germline ends came to 22 bases. The CDR3, as DNA: TGTGCCAGCAGAGGCGGGGCCGGATTGGGGTCTACTGAAGCTTTCTTT. It encodes CASRGGAGLGSTEAFF.

V gene TRBV11-2 combines with J gene TRBJ1-4, with TRBD1 identical over 9 bases. The CDR3 spans 15 residues. Trimming cost V 6 bases and J 0 bases; bases outside gene matches: 2. From germline, CDR1 is SGHAT and CDR2 FQNNGV. As DNA, the CDR3 is TGTGCCAGCAGTCGGACAGGGGCAACTAATGAAAAACTGTTTTTT. Its protein is CASSRTGATNEKLFF.

This chain connects TRBV7-8 to TRBJ2-1; 9 bases are a match to TRBD2. V lost 2 bases to trimming and J lost 3 bases; unmatched junction nucleotides: 5. Germline V lookup: CDR1 SGHVS, CDR2 FQNEAQ. The CDR3 runs to 16 residues. CDR3 nucleotides: TGTGCCAGCAGCTTACGAGCGGGGGGCGTCTACAATGAGCAGTTCTTC. Its translation is CASSLRAGGVYNEQFF. Based on the CDR3 plus reference TRBV7-8 and TRBJ2-1, the full variable domain is GAGVSQSPRYKVAKRGQDVALRCDPISGHVSLFWYQQALGQGPEFLTYFQNEAQLDKSGLPSDRFFAERPEGSVSTLKIQRTQQEDSAVYLCASSLRAGGVYNEQFFGPGTRLTVL.

The chain joins TRBV30 to TRBJ2-3; 8 bases agree with TRBD2. The germline gives CDR1 GTSNPN, CDR2 SVGIG (reference sequence). The CDR3 loop spans 16 amino acids. J gave up 2 bases and V 1 base, and 8 bases lay outside the gene matches. DNA for the CDR3: TGTGCCTGGAGTGGAGGGAAGCGGGGGCTCACAGATACGCAGTATTTT. This sequence encodes CAWSGGKRGLTDTQYF.

This chain connects TRBV5-1 to TRBJ1-1; 7 bases agree with TRBD1. J lost 3 bases, V lost 4 bases, and 6 bases had no gene match. From germline, CDR1 is SGHRS and CDR2 YFSETQ. The CDR3 is made up of 14 amino acids. The CDR3 region is CASSPDRADTEAFF. As DNA, the CDR3 is TGCGCCAGCAGCCCTGACAGGGCGGACACTGAAGCTTTCTTT.

This chain uses TRBV18 with TRBJ2-7; 8 bases fit TRBD1. Per germline, CDR1 KGHSH and CDR2 LQKENI. After removal of 3 bases from V and 6 bases from J, the junction contained 13 bases not matched to a gene. The CDR3 has 16 residues. The chain's CDR3 is CASSPDPAGGGGEQYF. CDR3 bases: TGTGCCAGCTCACCGGACCCCGCAGGGGGCGGTGGCGAGCAGTACTTC.

The CDR3 nucleotides are TGTGCCAGCAGTTACGGAGTTGTAGGTGAAAAACTGTTTTTT. Its protein is CASSYGVVGEKLFF. This chain uses TRBV6-5 with TRBJ1-4; D uncertain. Per the germline V gene, CDR1 is MNHEY and CDR2 is SVGAGI. Trimming shortened V by 2 bases and J by 7 bases, and 11 bases separated the two germline ends. This CDR3 is 14 amino acids long.

The chain couples TRBV9 to TRBJ2-2; TRBD1 is a possible D gene (7 bases). V gave up 3 bases and J gave up 5 bases, with 20 bases separating them. This CDR3 has 17 amino acids. The V gene's germline CDR1 is SGDLS and CDR2 YYNGEE. CDR3 nucleotide sequence: TGTGCCAGCAGCGACAGACAGGGACTCATGGGGACCGGGGAGCTGTTTTTT. Amino acid sequence: CASSDRQGLMGTGELFF.

This sequence joins TRBV4-3 and TRBJ1-3; perhaps TRBD1 as D (5 bases). V lost 4 bases and J lost 4, with 8 bases in between. Germline values: CDR1 LGHNA, CDR2 YSLEER. The CDR3 consists of 13 residues. The CDR3 DNA reads as TGCGCCAGCAGCCCGCCAGGGGGAAACACCATATATTTT. Translating gives CASSPPGGNTIYF.

This chain uses TRBV2 with TRBJ2-3; 9 bases are shared with TRBD1. The CDR3 has 13 amino acids. Unmatched junction bases numbered 5, after V lost 8 bases and J lost 5 bases. CDR1 and CDR2 (germline): SNHLY, FYNNEI. The CDR3: CASLTGGIDTQYF. The DNA of the CDR3 is TGTGCCAGCTTGACAGGGGGGATAGATACGCAGTATTTT.

This chain connects TRBV5-1 to TRBJ1-1, with D uncertain. The germline V and J ends were trimmed by 1 base and 0 bases, with 4 bases remaining between them. Germline assignment: CDR1 SGHRS and CDR2 YFSETQ. CDR3 length: 13 amino acids. As DNA, the CDR3 is TGCGCCAGCAGCTTGTCGTTGAACACTGAAGCTTTCTTT. Residues: CASSLSLNTEAFF.

V usage is TRBV27 and J usage is TRBJ2-7; 7 nucleotides agree with TRBD1. The CDR3 extends over 14 amino acids. The V and J ends lost 7 bases and 2 bases, in that order; junction bases with no gene match: 8. Germline values: CDR1 MNHEY, CDR2 SMNVEV (reference sequence). CDR3: CASTLTQGAYEQYF. In DNA form, the CDR3 reads TGTGCCAGCACCCTTACCCAGGGGGCCTACGAGCAGTACTTC.

V gene TRBV19 combines with J gene TRBJ2-5, with 12 bases matching TRBD2. In germline, CDR1 is LNHDA, CDR2 SQIVND (reference sequence). After removal of 2 bases from V and 2 bases from J, the junction contained 6 bases not matched to a gene. This CDR3 has 17 residues. The CDR3 bases are TGTGCCAGTAGTATAACCCGACTAGCGGGAGTTCAAGAGACCCAGTACTTC. It yields the protein CASSITRLAGVQETQYF.

The rearrangement joins TRBV28 to TRBJ1-3; D might be TRBD1 (6 bases). CDR1 is MDHEN, CDR2 SYDVKM, per germline. The CDR3 runs 13 residues. Between the trimmed V and J ends, which lost 11 bases and 4 bases, there was a span of 15 bases. The CDR3 nucleotides read TGTGCCGTCCAGGGGTTCGGAGGAAACACCATATATTTT. Residues: CAVQGFGGNTIYF.

This clone is a singleton in its sample. This rearrangement joins TRBV2 to TRBJ2-2; maybe TRBD2 (5 bases). Between the trimmed V and J ends, which lost 6 bases and 4 bases, there was a span of 15 bases. This CDR3 is built from 15 residues. Looked up from germline, CDR1 is SNHLY and CDR2 is FYNNEI. The CDR3, as DNA: TGTGCCAGCAGCCCCGTGTTAGGGAGCACCGGGGAGCTGTTTTTT. Its translation is CASSPVLGSTGELFF.

This clone was picked up one time. The V and J genes are TRBV7-9 and TRBJ2-5, with TRBD1 matching 12 bases. The CDR3 covers 15 residues. Germline trimming cut 5 bases from V and 4 bases from J; bases unmatched to any gene: 5. CDR1 is SEHNR, CDR2 FQNEAQ, per germline (reference sequence). CDR3 amino acids: CASSDRDRGRETQYF. CDR3 nucleotide sequence: TGTGCCAGCAGCGACCGGGACAGGGGGCGAGAGACCCAGTACTTC.

The genes are TRBV6-5 and TRBJ2-1; D remains ambiguous. CDR3 length: 14 amino acids. Germline V gives CDR1 MNHEY, CDR2 SVGAGI. The V gene lost 0 bases and the J gene lost 3 bases, with 6 bases spanning the gap. The CDR3 DNA sequence: TGTGCCAGCAGTTACTCGGCCAACTACAATGAGCAGTTCTTC. This translates into CASSYSANYNEQFF.

The J gene is TRBJ1-1, the V gene TRBV10-3; D not certain. Germline V gene sequence: CDR1 ENHRY, CDR2 SYGVKD. Trimming pared 4 bases from V and 1 base from J, leaving 10 bases between. The CDR3 has 14 residues. CDR3 sequence: CAISALQPNTEAFF. CDR3 nucleotide sequence: TGTGCCATCAGTGCCCTTCAGCCGAACACTGAAGCTTTCTTT.

V gene TRBV7-9 combines with J gene TRBJ1-2; D remains ambiguous. Trimming shortened V by 1 base and J by 4 bases, and 22 bases separated the two germline ends. Germline CDR1 and CDR2: SEHNR and FQNEAQ (reference sequence). The CDR3 spans 18 residues. The CDR3 DNA reads as TGTGCCAGCAGCTTAGACCGCTGGGGTTTCACTGGGAGCTATGGCTACACCTTC. Translating it yields CASSLDRWGFTGSYGYTF.

This chain uses TRBV3-1 (or the pseudogene TRBV3-2) with TRBJ2-1; 13 nucleotides agree with TRBD2. After removal of 5 bases from V and 5 bases from J, the junction contained 6 bases not matched to a gene. The CDR3 runs to 16 residues. The germline CDR1 and CDR2 sequences are LGHDT and YNNKEL (reference sequence). The CDR3 region has the DNA TGTGCCAGCAGCTCCCGACTAGCGGGAGGTAACAATGAGCAGTTCTTC. It specifies CASSSRLAGGNNEQFF.

This chain links TRBV2 with TRBJ2-3, with 13 bases fitting TRBD2. Trimming at V came to 8 bases and at J to 6 bases, leaving 14 bases not matched to a gene. Germline V gene lookup returns CDR1 SNHLY and CDR2 FYNNEI. The CDR3 is made up of 17 amino acids. Here the CDR3 reads CASGGQRLAGGRDTQYF. DNA for the CDR3: TGTGCCAGCGGGGGGCAGCGACTAGCGGGAGGCAGGGATACGCAGTATTTT.